The rows below give T cell receptor beta chains drawn from one sample of a study of early T cells in non-severe SARS-CoV-2 infection. A single record per CDR3 protein comes from TCRdb applying MiXCR to the 5' RACE reads. Here the sample spans roughly 47,000 distinct CDR3 sequences, about 6.5% being singletons. This sample comprised whole blood, obtained at baseline. The origin of the receptors is an adult who was a healthcare worker with PCR-confirmed SARS-CoV-2 infection or an uninfected control (not recorded which). The CDR3 runs from the conserved cysteine through the conserved F or W. The D gene is left open where the match is weak. For some rows the clone size is stated as once, few or many, or as a class when expanded; others skip it.

d_gene: .
v_gene: TRBV28
j_gene: TRBJ1-2
abundance: many
CDR3nt: TGTGCCAGCAGTACAGCGGGGCCGGCGGGGGACTATGGCTACACCTTC
CDR3aa: CASSTAGPAGDYGYTF

d_gene: .
v_gene: TRBV6-2/TRBV6-3
j_gene: TRBJ2-3
abundance: many
CDR3nt: TGTGCCAGCAAAAACGTCCGGATGGGGACAGATACGCAGTATTTT
CDR3aa: CASKNVRMGTDTQYF

d_gene: .
v_gene: TRBV6-5
j_gene: TRBJ1-5
abundance: many
CDR3nt: TGTGCCAGCAGTGGATCAGCCTGGGGTAATCAGCCCCAGCATTTT
CDR3aa: CASSGSAWGNQPQHF

d_gene: TRBD1
v_gene: TRBV18
j_gene: TRBJ1-2
abundance: .
CDR3nt: TGTGCCAGCTCACCTGCCGAGGGGGCCGGCTATGGCTACACCTTC
CDR3aa: CASSPAEGAGYGYTF

d_gene: .
v_gene: TRBV14
j_gene: TRBJ2-1
abundance: .
CDR3nt: TGTGCCAGCAGCCAGGGACCGTCCTACAATGAGCAGTTCTTC
CDR3aa: CASSQGPSYNEQFF

d_gene: .
v_gene: TRBV30
j_gene: TRBJ2-7
abundance: .
CDR3nt: TGTGCCTGGAGACCAGGGCGTTCCTACGAGCAGTACTTC
CDR3aa: CAWRPGRSYEQYF

d_gene: .
v_gene: TRBV14
j_gene: TRBJ1-1
abundance: many
CDR3nt: TGTGCCAGCAGCCCGGGACTACCGAACACTGAAGCTTTCTTT
CDR3aa: CASSPGLPNTEAFF

d_gene: TRBD1
v_gene: TRBV7-9
j_gene: TRBJ2-1
abundance: many
CDR3nt: TGTGCCAGCCTCAGACAGGGGACCTACAATGAGCAGTTCTTC
CDR3aa: CASLRQGTYNEQFF

d_gene: .
v_gene: TRBV6-6
j_gene: TRBJ2-1
abundance: .
CDR3nt: TGTGCCAGCAGTCAGCCCGCCTTACAGGTTAATGAGCAGTTCTTC
CDR3aa: CASSQPALQVNEQFF

d_gene: .
v_gene: TRBV11-2
j_gene: TRBJ2-5
abundance: few
CDR3nt: TGTGCCAGCAGCTTAAGTGGGGGCGTCGGCCAAGAGACCCAGTACTTC
CDR3aa: CASSLSGGVGQETQYF

d_gene: .
v_gene: TRBV4-2
j_gene: TRBJ2-7
abundance: .
CDR3nt: TGTGCCAGCAGCCAAGGGGGTCGATTCTACGAGCAGTACTTC
CDR3aa: CASSQGGRFYEQYF

d_gene: .
v_gene: TRBV28
j_gene: TRBJ1-5
abundance: many
CDR3nt: TGTGCCAGCAGTCTAACAGGGTGGGGGGTACCCCAGCATTTT
CDR3aa: CASSLTGWGVPQHF

d_gene: .
v_gene: TRBV7-6
j_gene: TRBJ1-5
abundance: many
CDR3nt: TGTGCCAGCAGCCCACGAGGAGTTGATCAGCCCCAGCATTTT
CDR3aa: CASSPRGVDQPQHF

d_gene: TRBD1
v_gene: TRBV19
j_gene: TRBJ1-2
abundance: many
CDR3nt: TGTGCCAGCGGGGGACAGTACTATGGCTACACCTTC
CDR3aa: CASGGQYYGYTF

d_gene: .
v_gene: TRBV12-3/TRBV12-4
j_gene: TRBJ2-2
abundance: few
CDR3nt: TGTGCCAGCAGGAGCGGTAAAGGGGAGACCGGGGAGCTGTTTTTT
CDR3aa: CASRSGKGETGELFF